The table lists the clone carrying this T cell receptor (beta chain) with a few counts. The record originates from a study of identical twins. CDR1 is DFQATT, CDR2 SNEGSKA, per germline (reference sequence). V lost 5 bases, J lost 4 bases, and 4 bases stayed unmatched. CDR3 length: 13 residues. TCRdb recomputed calls from the 5' RACE reads with MiXCR, one row per CDR3 protein. The sample has about 920,000 distinct CDR3 sequences; 10% to 15% are singletons. This sample also belongs to another study, concerning yellow fever vaccine responses in identical twins.

The gene calls are TRBV20-1 and TRBJ2-3; 9 bases map to TRBD2. The sample comprised PBMCs. This sequence originates from a young woman in good health. The CDR3 DNA reads TGCAGTGCTTGTAGCGGGAGAGCAGATACGCAGTATTTT. Translation gives CSACSGRADTQYF.